This entry lists 6 T cell receptor beta chains sequenced from one sample in a study of post-analysis software for immune sequencing data. Whole-study results and caveats: Comparison of patients with controls showed five or six TRBV segments more frequent in patients, TRBV5-6, TRBV5-1 and TRBV20-1 among them.

These receptors lack a known antigen. Unique-molecular-identifier-tagged TCR beta cDNA libraries were used. MiXCR, run by TCRdb on the PCR reads, gives a single entry per CDR3 protein. The sample includes approximately 460,000 distinct CDR3 sequences, roughly 45% of them seen just once. Sample: blood. These receptors were taken from a girl aged 5 to 17 with multiple sclerosis.

The chain recombines TRBV7-9 with TRBJ2-4; the D is unclear. The length of the CDR3 is 15 residues. V lost 4 bases to trimming and J lost 0 bases, with 10 bases between them. The germline V gene has CDR1 SEHNR and CDR2 FQNEAQ (reference sequence). Here the CDR3 reads CASSSLTAAKNIQYF. The CDR3 DNA reads TGTGCCAGCAGCTCCCTAACCGCAGCCAAAAACATTCAGTACTTC.

In this sample, this clonotype turned up a few times. The gene calls are TRBV24-1 and TRBJ2-5; no reliable D call. There are 12 residues in the CDR3. The V end was cut by 2 bases, the J end by 3 bases, with 3 bases between. Germline lookup yields CDR1 KGHDR and CDR2 SFDVKD. The chain's CDR3 is CATSDSEETQYF. The CDR3 DNA sequence: TGTGCCACCAGTGATTCAGAAGAGACCCAGTACTTC.

The CDR3 sequence: CSARESGKPQHF. Written as DNA, the CDR3 is TGCAGTGCTAGAGAGTCGGGGAAGCCCCAGCATTTT. The rearrangement links TRBV20-1 to TRBJ1-5; D gene ambiguous. From germline, CDR1 is DFQATT and CDR2 SNEGSKA (reference sequence). V was pared by 0 bases and J by 8 bases, with 8 bases between. The CDR3 runs 12 residues.

The sample holds many counts of this clonotype. This rearrangement joins TRBV12-3 or TRBV12-4 to TRBJ2-5; 9 nucleotides line up with TRBD2. The CDR3 is 14 residues long. V was clipped by 5 bases and J by 4 bases; unmatched bases: 5. The CDR3 DNA reads TGTGCCAGCAGTCTTAGCGGGAGTGGAGAGACCCAGTACTTC. The encoded protein is CASSLSGSGETQYF.

This clonotype has a handful of counts. The chain employs TRBV20-1 and TRBJ2-1; 9 bases agree with TRBD1. The CDR3 loop spans 14 amino acids. Germline V CDR1 and CDR2: DFQATT, SNEGSKA (reference sequence). After removal of 5 bases from V and 7 bases from J, the junction contained 9 bases not matched to a gene. In DNA, the CDR3 is TGCAGTGCTCCCCGACCGGGACAGGGAAATGAGCAGTTCTTC. Protein product: CSAPRPGQGNEQFF.

The chain has TRBV7-2 and TRBJ2-5, with D maybe TRBD2 (6 bases). The CDR3 has 17 residues. Germline V CDR1 and CDR2: SGHTA, FQGNSA. The V end lost 1 base, the J end lost 2 bases, and 17 bases lay between the germline ends. The CDR3 region is CASSLVPRTKGQETQYF. CDR3 nucleotide sequence: TGTGCCAGCAGCTTAGTTCCCCGGACTAAGGGTCAAGAGACCCAGTACTTC. Based on the CDR3 plus reference TRBV7-2 and TRBJ2-5, the full variable domain is GAGVSQSPSNKVTEKGKDVELRCDPISGHTALYWYRQSLGQGLEFLIYFQGNSAPDKSGLPSDRFSAERTGGSVSTLTIQRTQQEDSAVYLCASSLVPRTKGQETQYFGPGTRLLVL.